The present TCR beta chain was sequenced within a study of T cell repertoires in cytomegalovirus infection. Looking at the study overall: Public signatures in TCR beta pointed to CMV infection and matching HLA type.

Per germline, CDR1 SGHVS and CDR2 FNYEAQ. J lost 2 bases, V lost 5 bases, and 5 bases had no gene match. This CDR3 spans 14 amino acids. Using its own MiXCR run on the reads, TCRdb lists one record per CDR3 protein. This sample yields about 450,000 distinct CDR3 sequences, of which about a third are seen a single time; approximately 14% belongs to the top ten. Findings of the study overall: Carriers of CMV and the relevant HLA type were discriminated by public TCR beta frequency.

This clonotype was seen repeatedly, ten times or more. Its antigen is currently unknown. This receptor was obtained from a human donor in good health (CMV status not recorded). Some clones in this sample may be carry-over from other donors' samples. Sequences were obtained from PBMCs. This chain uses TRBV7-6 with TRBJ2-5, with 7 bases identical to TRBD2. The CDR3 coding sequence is TGTGCCAGCAGCGCAGGCGGGGGTCAAGAGACCCAGTACTTC. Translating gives CASSAGGGQETQYF.